A single sample gave rise to the 20 T cell receptor beta chains below, sequenced in a study of blood T cell repertoires in COVID-19. The table came from immunoSEQ multiplex PCR; TCRdb's copy has only in-frame clones and leaves some out. The repertoire holds about 48,000 clones, 70% to 90% seen once, with 5.5% to 7% in the top ten. The sample consisted of peripheral blood. The receptors shown here come from a woman aged 60-75 years with acute or convalescent COVID-19.

CDR3 in amino acids: CASSYRGQVYGYTF. CDR3 DNA sequence: TGTGCCAGCAGTTATCGAGGACAGGTTTATGGCTACACCTTC. The chain has TRBV6-2 or TRBV6-3 and TRBJ1-2, with 7 bases identical to TRBD1. Germline V gene lookup returns CDR1 MNHEY and CDR2 SVGEGT. The CDR3 consists of 14 residues. Losses at the gene ends were 3 bases for V and 5 bases for J; bases not matched to a gene: 6.

Of note for this clone: Compared with germline, one end of the junction differs, possibly owing to a read error. This chain links TRBV6-5 with TRBJ2-3, with TRBD2 identical over 14 bases. The CDR3 has 11 amino acids. Germline V gives CDR1 MNHEY, CDR2 SVGAGI. The CDR3, as DNA: TGTGCCAGCAGTTCGGGACTAGCGGGGGAATGG. Translated, it gives CASSSGLAGEW.

J is TRBJ1-1 and V is TRBV2; a weak D match, TRBD1 (6 bases). The germline V gene has CDR1 SNHLY and CDR2 FYNNEI. The CDR3 has 12 residues. V lost 1 base and J 10 bases, leaving 10 bases between the germline ends. CDR3 nucleotide sequence: TGTGCCAGCAGTGAAGTCGGCAGGGGAGCTTTCTTT. Its translation: CASSEVGRGAFF. The full variable domain, completed using reference TRBV2 and TRBJ1-1, is EPEVTQTPSHQVTQMGQEVILRCVPISNHLYFYWYRQILGQKVEFLVSFYNNEISEKSEIFDDQFSVERPDGSNFTLKIRSTKLEDSAMYFCASSEVGRGAFFGQGTRLTVV.

This clone is a singleton in its sample. The CDR3 nucleotides read TGTGCCAGCAGCAGGCCGGGACACAGCACCGGGGAGCTGTTTTTT. Its protein is CASSRPGHSTGELFF. The rearrangement uses TRBV14 and TRBJ2-2; maybe TRBD1 (6 bases). CDR3 size: 15 residues. The germline CDR1 and CDR2 sequences are SGHDN and FVKESK. The V gene lost 5 bases and the J gene lost 4 bases, with 14 bases spanning the gap.

The chain couples TRBV19 to TRBJ2-7; 8 nucleotides line up with TRBD2. The germline gives CDR1 LNHDA, CDR2 SQIVND (reference sequence). Trimming took 8 bases from V and 5 from J; bases not matched to a gene: 14. This CDR3 has 15 amino acids. The chain's CDR3 is CASLNSAGRGDEQYF. CDR3 sequence (DNA): TGTGCCAGTCTAAATTCCGCAGGGCGGGGGGACGAGCAGTACTTC.

DNA of the CDR3: TGTGCCAGCAGCGGGGCGGGAGGCTCAGATACGCAGTATTTT. It is translated as CASSGAGGSDTQYF. The chain links TRBV25-1 to TRBJ2-3, with 8 bases fitting TRBD2. V shed 6 bases and J 4 bases; nucleotides not matched to a gene: 6. The CDR3 is 14 amino acids. Looked up from germline, CDR1 is MGHDK and CDR2 is SYGVNS. The full variable domain, completed using reference TRBV25-1 and TRBJ2-3, is EADIYQTPRYLVIGTGKKITLECSQTMGHDKMYWYQQDPGMELHLIHYSYGVNSTEKGDLSSESTVSRIRTEHFPLTLESARPSHTSQYLCASSGAGGSDTQYFGPGTRLTVL.

V and J are TRBV27 and TRBJ1-2; D not certain. The CDR3 runs 16 residues. Trimming left V 3 bases short and J 2 bases short, with 16 bases between. CDR1 is MNHEY, CDR2 SMNVEV, per germline (reference sequence). CDR3 region: CASSFFGREGNYGYTF. The CDR3 bases are TGTGCCAGCAGTTTTTTTGGGAGAGAAGGAAACTATGGCTACACCTTC.

The J gene is TRBJ1-1, the V gene TRBV2; TRBD1 agrees at 7 bases. V dropped 10 bases and J dropped 11; count of bases not matched to a gene: 7. Germline values: CDR1 SNHLY, CDR2 FYNNEI. The CDR3 runs to 10 residues. The CDR3 DNA is TGTGCCACCAGACAGGGAAGCGCTTTCTTT. It yields the protein CATRQGSAFF.

This chain connects TRBV27 to TRBJ1-1; 8 bases line up with TRBD1. Trimming took 6 bases from V and 5 from J; bases not matched to a gene: 8. Germline-derived CDR1 and CDR2 are MNHEY and SMNVEV (reference sequence). The CDR3 is made up of 14 amino acids. The CDR3 bases are TGTGCCAGCAGAGCAACAGGGGGATTTACTGAAGCTTTCTTT. It translates to CASRATGGFTEAFF.

A single count supports this clone. V and J are TRBV15 and TRBJ1-2; 8 nucleotides match TRBD1. CDR3 length equals 16 residues. Germline V gene data show CDR1 as LNHNV and CDR2 as YYDKDF (reference sequence). V gave up 0 bases and J gave up 2 bases; unmatched junction bases: 5. The CDR3 sequence: CATSREQGVSNYGYTF. The CDR3 bases are TGTGCCACCAGCAGAGAACAGGGGGTATCGAACTATGGCTACACCTTC.

The chain uses TRBV5-6 and TRBJ1-2; tentatively, D is TRBD1 (5 bases). This CDR3 contains 14 residues. V was pared by 2 bases and J by 8 bases, with 16 bases between. Germline CDR1 and CDR2: SGHDT and YYEEEE. The CDR3 here is CASSFTEGPGGYTF. In nucleotides, the CDR3 is TGTGCCAGCAGCTTTACGGAGGGACCCGGGGGCTACACCTTC.

The chain is built from TRBV18 and TRBJ1-4; TRBD1 aligns across 8 bases. In germline, CDR1 is KGHSH, CDR2 LQKENI. This CDR3 is built from 15 residues. With V trimmed by 0 bases and J by 7 bases, 4 bases remained unmatched. CDR3 loop: CASSPPQGASEKLFF. CDR3 in DNA: TGTGCCAGCTCACCACCCCAGGGGGCATCTGAAAAACTGTTTTTT.

The chain uses TRBV7-9 and TRBJ1-1; D is undetermined. The V gene lost 3 bases and the J gene lost 0 bases, with 14 bases spanning the gap. Germline-derived CDR1 and CDR2 are SEHNR and FQNEAQ (reference sequence). The CDR3 totals 16 residues. CDR3 in DNA: TGTGCCAGCAGCTTCGGGGTTCTTGGCATGAACACTGAAGCTTTCTTT. Residues: CASSFGVLGMNTEAFF.

V is TRBV10-3 and J is TRBJ1-2; no reliable D call. CDR3 length equals 14 residues. Germline lookup yields CDR1 ENHRY and CDR2 SYGVKD. Trimming pared 0 bases from V and 1 base from J, leaving 6 bases between. The CDR3: CAISESNSNYGYTF. The CDR3 DNA reads as TGTGCCATCAGTGAGTCGAACAGTAACTATGGCTACACCTTC.

The chain links TRBV7-9 to TRBJ2-2; tentative D call: TRBD2 (6 bases). The V and J ends lost 5 bases and 3 bases respectively, with 10 bases between them. This CDR3 has 14 residues. Germline V gives CDR1 SEHNR, CDR2 FQNEAQ (reference sequence). CDR3 coding DNA: TGTGCCAGCAGCCGGGACTCTTACACCGGGGAGCTGTTTTTT. Translated, it gives CASSRDSYTGELFF.

This clone has only one observation. The V and J genes are TRBV15 and TRBJ1-4; unclear D gene. Per germline, CDR1 LNHNV and CDR2 YYDKDF (reference sequence). V lost 8 bases and J lost 0, with 10 bases in between. The CDR3 loop spans 14 amino acids. The CDR3 region is CATEQTATNEKLFF. CDR3 DNA: TGTGCCACCGAGCAGACTGCAACTAATGAAAAACTGTTTTTT.

J is TRBJ1-2 and V is TRBV7-2, with 9 bases that match TRBD1. This CDR3 spans 13 amino acids. With 5 bases clipped from V and 5 bases from J, the junction kept 3 bases outside the gene matches. Germline V gives CDR1 SGHTA, CDR2 FQGNSA. Written as DNA, the CDR3 is TGTGCCAGCAGCGCGGACAGGGGATATGGCTACACCTTC. Its protein is CASSADRGYGYTF.

The rearrangement uses TRBV10-3 and TRBJ1-3; 10 positions match TRBD1. After removal of 11 bases from V and 8 bases from J, the junction contained 9 bases not matched to a gene. The length of the CDR3 is 13 residues. Germline lookup yields CDR1 ENHRY and CDR2 SYGVKD. The CDR3 protein is CAVRGDRGDTIYF. The CDR3 DNA reads TGTGCCGTACGGGGGGACAGGGGCGACACCATATATTTT.

V usage is TRBV20-1 and J usage is TRBJ2-7; 7 nucleotides align to TRBD2. CDR3 length equals 13 residues. The V gene end was trimmed by 3 bases and the J gene end by 4 bases; junction bases not matched to a gene: 6. Germline V gives CDR1 DFQATT, CDR2 SNEGSKA (reference sequence). Written as DNA, the CDR3 is TGCAGTGCTAGTGCTAGCGGCCAATACGAGCAGTACTTC. Translating gives CSASASGQYEQYF.

This rearrangement joins TRBV18 to TRBJ1-1; unclear D gene. The CDR3 runs 13 residues. CDR1 KGHSH and CDR2 LQKENI come from the germline V gene. V was shortened by 6 bases and J by 6 bases, with 14 bases between the two germline ends. CDR3: CASSLGGQAEAFF. CDR3 nucleotides: TGTGCCAGCTCCCTGGGTGGTCAGGCTGAAGCTTTCTTT.